These T cell receptor beta chains were read from a single sample in a study of blood T cell repertoires in COVID-19. Clones were sequenced by immunoSEQ multiplex PCR, and TCRdb holds only the in-frame ones, with some missing. In the table there are some 52,000 clones, 86% of which are singletons. The sample was peripheral blood. The source of these receptors is a human donor in a cohort sampled during active COVID-19. The CDR3 runs from the conserved cysteine through the conserved F or W. Fields, in order: V gene, clone size, D gene, J gene, CDR3 DNA, CDR3 protein. D genes are given only for firm matches. Expanded clones get a size class; other rows say once, few or many, or leave the size out.

>TRBV25-1|.|TRBD1|TRBJ1-2
TGTGCCAGCAGTGAATACGAGCAGGGGGCCTTTCTCTATGGCTACACCTTC
CASSEYEQGAFLYGYTF
>TRBV3-1/TRBV3-2|.|.|TRBJ2-7
TGTGCCAGCAGGAGTCCTGGGGGGTACGAGCAGTACTTC
CASRSPGGYEQYF
>TRBV28|once|TRBD1|TRBJ1-2
TGTGCCAGCAGCTCCGGGACAGGGCTGCTCTATGGCTACACCTTC
CASSSGTGLLYGYTF
>TRBV27|.|TRBD1|TRBJ2-3
TGTGCCAGCAGACGGACAGGGGGCGATTATACGCAGTATTTT
CASRRTGGDYTQYF
>TRBV10-3|.|.|TRBJ1-1
TGTGCCATCAGTGTACAACTAAACACTGAAGCTTTCTTT
CAISVQLNTEAFF
>TRBV2|.|.|TRBJ1-3
TGTGCCAGCAGTGGGCAGACCAGGGACACCATATATTTT
CASSGQTRDTIYF
>TRBV5-6|.|TRBD1|TRBJ1-6
TGTGCCAGCAGCTTGGCGGACAGGGATTTTTCACCCCTCCACTTT
CASSLADRDFSPLHF
>TRBV11-3|.|.|TRBJ2-3
TGTGCCAGCAGCCAAGGAGACCCAGGGTCAGATACGCAGTATTTT
CASSQGDPGSDTQYF
>TRBV25-1|.|TRBD2|TRBJ2-5
TGTGCCAGCAGTGGATTAGCGGGAGTAAGGGAGACCCAGTACTTC
CASSGLAGVRETQYF
>TRBV5-6|.|.|TRBJ2-2
TGTGCCAGCAGCCTCGGACAGAACACCGGGGAGCTGTTTTTT
CASSLGQNTGELFF
>TRBV6-6|once|TRBD1|TRBJ2-7
TGTGCCAGCCGGGACAGTTCCTACGAGCAGTACTTC
CASRDSSYEQYF
>TRBV27|.|.|TRBJ2-1
TGTGCCAGCACCTCCCCCCCGGCAGGGAGGTATGAGCAGTTCTTC
CASTSPPAGRYEQFF
>TRBV9|.|TRBD1|TRBJ2-3
TGTGCCAGCAGCGCTAGACAGGGAGACACAGATACGCAGTATTTT
CASSARQGDTDTQYF
>TRBV3-1/TRBV3-2|.|.|TRBJ1-4
TGTGCCAGCAGCCCCGGGGACGGCAGGGGCGGTGAAAAACTGTTTTTT
CASSPGDGRGGEKLFF
>TRBV19|.|TRBD2|TRBJ2-1
TGTGCCAGTAGTAAGACTAGCGGGGGACCGTACAATGAGCAGTTCTTC
CASSKTSGGPYNEQFF
>TRBV5-1|.|TRBD1|TRBJ2-1
TGCGCCAGCAGCCAGGGACAGGAATACAATGAGCAGTTCTTC
CASSQGQEYNEQFF
>TRBV5-1|.|TRBD1|TRBJ2-4
TGCGCCAGCAGCAAACAGGGGAGAGGGAACATTCAGTACTTC
CASSKQGRGNIQYF
>TRBV29-1|.|TRBD2|TRBJ2-3
TGCAGCGTTACGAGGAGGCTAGCGGGAGGGGGCACAGATACGCAGTATTTT
CSVTRRLAGGGTDTQYF
>TRBV16|.|TRBD1|TRBJ1-2
TGTGCCAGCACCTCCAGACAGGGGGCCTATGGCTACACCTTC
CASTSRQGAYGYTF
>TRBV1|.|.|TRBJ2-7
TGCACCAGCAGCCAAGCCCGGACTAGCGGGAGAGTCGACTACGAGCAGTACTTC
CTSSQARTSGRVDYEQYF
>TRBV6-2/TRBV6-3|.|TRBD1|TRBJ1-1
TGTGCCAGCAGTTTCCCGGGACAGGGAAACACTGAAGCTTTCTTT
CASSFPGQGNTEAFF
>TRBV27|.|TRBD1|TRBJ1-6
TGTGCCAGCAGTTACGGGGGACAGCTTAATTCACCCCTCCACTTT
CASSYGGQLNSPLHF
>TRBV28|.|TRBD1|TRBJ1-5
TGTGCCAGCAGCCCGACAGGGGGAAGCAATCAGCCCCAGCATTTT
CASSPTGGSNQPQHF
>TRBV9|.|TRBD1|TRBJ1-1
TGTGCCAGCAGCGTAGCCGGACAGGAATACACTGAAGCTTTCTTT
CASSVAGQEYTEAFF
>TRBV7-3|once|TRBD1|TRBJ2-1
TGTGCCAGCAGACAAACAGGGGCAGGGTACAATGAGCAGTTCTTC
CASRQTGAGYNEQFF
>TRBV10-3|.|TRBD1|TRBJ2-3
TGTGCCATCAGGCCCGGGACAGGGGGGAGCACAGATACGCAGTATTTT
CAIRPGTGGSTDTQYF
>TRBV29-1|.|TRBD1|TRBJ2-2
TGCAGCGCCAGGACCGGGACAGGGAACACCGGGGAGCTGTTTTTT
CSARTGTGNTGELFF
>TRBV5-1|.|.|TRBJ1-1
TGCGCCAGCAGCTACGGGGTGGAATCGGAAGCTTTCTTT
CASSYGVESEAFF
>TRBV19|.|.|TRBJ1-5
TGTGCCACCACCGGGCAGGCCCAGGGAAGTCAGCCCCAGCATTTT
CATTGQAQGSQPQHF
>TRBV5-1|.|TRBD1|TRBJ2-2
TGCGCCAGCAGCTTGTCAACTGACAGGGGAACCGGGGAGCTGTTTTTT
CASSLSTDRGTGELFF
>TRBV5-1|.|.|TRBJ2-2
TGCGCCAGCAGCTCCCGGGACACTTCCACCGGGGAGCTGTTTTTT
CASSSRDTSTGELFF
>TRBV18|.|TRBD2|TRBJ2-7
TGTGCCAGCTCACCACCCCACCGGGAGGGCCTCTACGAGCAGTACTTC
CASSPPHREGLYEQYF
>TRBV27|.|.|TRBJ2-5
TGTGCCAGCAGTTTTAGCCCTTTATGGAGGGAGACCCAGTACTTC
CASSFSPLWRETQYF
>TRBV28|.|TRBD2|TRBJ2-1
TGTGCCAGCAGTTTTTGGCTAGCGGTCAATGAGCAGTTCTTC
CASSFWLAVNEQFF
>TRBV7-9|.|.|TRBJ1-2
TGTGCCAGCAGTTCAGATGGCTACACCTTC
CASSSDGYTF
>TRBV9|.|.|TRBJ2-3
TGTGCCAGCAGCACGGTCACAGATACGCAGTATTTT
CASSTVTDTQYF
>TRBV5-4|.|TRBD1|TRBJ2-7
TGTGCCAGTAGCGGACAGGGGAAAACCTACGAGCAGTACTTC
CASSGQGKTYEQYF
>TRBV5-4|.|.|TRBJ2-7
TGTGCCAGCAGCTTTGGAGGTACTAGTTTGGCCCACGAGCAGTACTTC
CASSFGGTSLAHEQYF
>TRBV18|once|.|TRBJ1-2
TGTGCCAGCTCACCACAAGGGAGTAGCAATGGCTACACCTTC
CASSPQGSSNGYTF
>TRBV5-1|.|.|TRBJ2-3
TGCGCCAGCAGCGTCGGGACTAGCACAGATACGCAGTATTTT
CASSVGTSTDTQYF
>TRBV9|.|.|TRBJ2-7
TGTGCCAGCAGCGCCCAAGCTCTTAGCCCCTACGAGCAGTACTTC
CASSAQALSPYEQYF
>TRBV5-4|.|TRBD2|TRBJ2-3
TGTGCCAGCAGCTTGGTTAGCGGGAGTGGCACAGATACGCAGTATTTT
CASSLVSGSGTDTQYF
>TRBV27|few|.|TRBJ2-7
TGTGCCAGCAGTTTATCATTGGCGGACGAGCAGTACTTC
CASSLSLADEQYF
>TRBV19|.|.|TRBJ1-5
TGTGCCAGTAGTATATGGACAGTTAGTTTCAATCAGCCCCAGCATTTT
CASSIWTVSFNQPQHF
>TRBV9|once|TRBD2|TRBJ2-1
TGTGCCAGCAGCGTAGCGACTAGCGGGAGTTCCTACAATGAGCAGTTCTTC
CASSVATSGSSYNEQFF
>TRBV11-2|.|.|TRBJ2-7
TGTGCCAGCAGCTTAGCAGGGACCTACGAGCAGTACTTC
CASSLAGTYEQYF
>TRBV4-1|.|TRBD2|TRBJ2-1
TGCGCCAGCAGCCAAGGGTCCCTAGCGGGCCGCTATGAGCAGTTCTTC
CASSQGSLAGRYEQFF
>TRBV11-2|.|TRBD2|TRBJ2-5
TGTGCCAGCAGCTTACGGGGGGTTCAAGAGACCCAGTACTTC
CASSLRGVQETQYF
>TRBV10-3|.|TRBD1|TRBJ1-1
TGTGCCAGCTACAGTCGGACAGGGGAGTCTGAAGCTTTCTTT
CASYSRTGESEAFF
>TRBV29-1|.|.|TRBJ2-6
TGCAGCGTTGGCCAGGGATTGTCCAACGTCCTGACTTTC
CSVGQGLSNVLTF
>TRBV7-2|.|.|TRBJ1-6
TGTGCCAGCAGCTTAGGCAGGATTGGTAATTCACCCCTCCACTTT
CASSLGRIGNSPLHF
>TRBV27|.|.|TRBJ2-5
TGTGCCAGCAAACGAGACCAAGAGACCCAGTACTTC
CASKRDQETQYF
>TRBV20-1|few|.|TRBJ2-2
TGCAGTGCTAGTGCGGTACTTAACACCGGGGAGCTGTTTTTT
CSASAVLNTGELFF
>TRBV12-5|.|.|TRBJ2-2
TGTGCTAGTGGTTTGGTATATTCAACAGACGCGAACACCGGGGAGCTGTTTTTT
CASGLVYSTDANTGELFF